One sample yielded the 11 T cell receptor beta chains listed below, sequenced in a study of human T cells and chemical hapten exposure (dated by TCRdb to the early 2020s). Receptor libraries were prepared by RACE. These reads were obtained on a NextSeq 500. TCRdb reanalyzed the raw reads on its own, using fastp at Q25 for trimming and MiXCR for clone calling, and kept in-frame beta chains. Each CDR3 protein appears once, grouped with its most common genes and DNA. The sample table contains approximately 95,000 distinct CDR3 sequences; only one count was recorded for 9.5% to 12% of them. In total, the top ten clones hold roughly 3% of the sample. Taken with the paper, the label for time point translates to: patch test 2, 6 weeks after DPC sensitization. The treatment or condition label for this specimen denotes: therapeutic diphenylcyclopropenone sensitization with weekly scalp DPC. The sequences come from whole blood, collected in connection with sensitization to the hapten diphenylcyclopropenone (DPC). The receptors come from a woman in her thirties or forties with alopecia areata. Some clones in this sample may be carry-over from other donors' samples.

This clonotype was counted a few times. This rearrangement joins TRBV24-1 to TRBJ2-5, with 10 positions matching TRBD2. Germline CDR1 KGHDR, CDR2 SFDVKD. There are 16 residues in the CDR3. V trimming: 3 bases; J trimming: 5 bases; junction bases outside the gene matches: 8. The DNA for the CDR3 is TGTGCCACCAGTGATCCACTAGCGGGAACGCGGGAGACCCAGTACTTC. It codes for CATSDPLAGTRETQYF.

This chain uses TRBV18 with TRBJ1-1; a weak D match, TRBD1 (5 bases). Germline V gives CDR1 KGHSH, CDR2 LQKENI. CDR3 length: 15 residues. Trimming took off 2 bases at V and 5 bases at J, with 15 bases between the two ends. For the CDR3, the DNA is TGTGCCAGCTCACCAGATAAGCCAGGGAGGACTGAAGCTTTCTTT. It translates to CASSPDKPGRTEAFF.

J is TRBJ1-1 and V is TRBV12-5, with 7 nucleotides matching TRBD1. Trimming took 5 bases from V and 5 from J; bases not matched to a gene: 11. This CDR3 contains 15 residues. From germline, CDR1 is LGHNT and CDR2 FRNRAP. The CDR3 here is CASGPSTGVGTEAFF. DNA for the CDR3: TGTGCTAGTGGTCCCTCAACAGGGGTGGGTACTGAAGCTTTCTTT.

This clonotype has just a few counts. The chain employs TRBV7-9 and TRBJ2-1; TRBD1 aligns across 9 bases. Germline loops: CDR1 SEHNR, CDR2 FQNEAQ (reference sequence). The CDR3 runs to 15 residues. The V segment lost 1 base and the J segment 6 bases; nucleotides outside the gene matches: 4. The CDR3 here is CASSLGGTGLNEQFF. The CDR3 DNA follows: TGTGCCAGCAGCTTAGGGGGGACAGGGCTCAATGAGCAGTTCTTC. Drawing the rest from reference TRBV7-9 and TRBJ2-1, the complete variable domain is DTGVSQNPRHKITKRGQNVTFRCDPISEHNRLYWYRQTLGQGPEFLTYFQNEAQLEKSRLLSDRFSAERPKGSFSTLEIQRTEQGDSAMYLCASSLGGTGLNEQFFGPGTRLTVL.

The sample holds a few counts of this clonotype. V is TRBV18 and J is TRBJ2-3; D is possibly TRBD1 (5 bases). V shed 3 bases and J shed 0 bases, with 10 bases lying between them. CDR3 length: 15 amino acids. Germline V gene lookup returns CDR1 KGHSH and CDR2 LQKENI. The CDR3 coding sequence is TGTGCCAGCTCACCGACAGACCCTAGCACAGATACGCAGTATTTT. Residues: CASSPTDPSTDTQYF.

The CDR3 region has the DNA TGTGCCAGCAGTTTGGCAGGGCTTACCGGGGAGCTGTTTTTT. Its translation is CASSLAGLTGELFF. The gene calls are TRBV12-3 or TRBV12-4 and TRBJ2-2; tentatively, D is TRBD1 (5 bases). V lost 3 bases, J lost 5 bases, and 10 bases lay in between. This CDR3 is 14 amino acids long.

The rearrangement links TRBV15 to TRBJ1-4, with 11 bases matching TRBD1. The germline V gene encodes CDR1 LNHNV and CDR2 YYDKDF (reference sequence). This CDR3 is built from 16 residues. Trimming at V came to 4 bases and at J to 0 bases, leaving 1 base not matched to a gene. Written as DNA, the CDR3 is TGTGCCACCAGCAAGGGACAGGGGGCAACTAATGAAAAACTGTTTTTT. It encodes CATSKGQGATNEKLFF.

This clonotype was counted at least ten times. A junction end diverges from the germline sequence, so it may reflect a read error. This rearrangement joins TRBV7-7 to TRBJ2-5; 11 bases map to TRBD2. This CDR3 has 15 amino acids. CDR1 and CDR2 (germline): SSHAT, FNYEAQ (reference sequence). CDR3 coding DNA: TGTGCTAGCAGCTTAGCGGGGGGGTCTTCCGAGACCCAGTACTTC. It encodes CASSLAGGSSETQYF.

This clonotype was counted only a few times. The CDR3, as DNA: TGTGCCAGCAAGGGGGCGAACACCGGGGAGCTGTTTTTT. This gives the protein CASKGANTGELFF. This chain links TRBV7-2 with TRBJ2-2; D possibly corresponds to TRBD1 (6 bases). This CDR3 is 13 amino acids long. V shed 7 bases and J shed 0 bases, with 6 bases lying between them. In germline, CDR1 is SGHTA, CDR2 FQGNSA.

V gene TRBV20-1 combines with J gene TRBJ2-7, with 7 bases matching TRBD1. The ends lost 6 bases at V and 3 bases at J; junction bases unmatched: 17. The CDR3 runs 16 residues. CDR1 is DFQATT, CDR2 SNEGSKA, per germline (reference sequence). CDR3 DNA sequence: TGCAGTGCGCAATCCACCCGAGGGACAGCCTACTACGAGCAGTACTTC. Protein sequence: CSAQSTRGTAYYEQYF.

This clonotype was detected many times. The CDR3 here is CASSLGGHQPQHF. CDR3 coding DNA: TGTGCCAGCAGTTTAGGGGGGCATCAGCCCCAGCATTTT. V is TRBV12-3 or TRBV12-4 and J is TRBJ1-5, with a possible D match to TRBD1 (6 bases). Trimming took off 1 base at V and 5 bases at J, with 6 bases between the two ends. The CDR3 extends over 13 amino acids.